These 21 T cell receptor beta chains came from one sample sequenced in a study of PD-1 blockade in classical Hodgkin lymphoma. Produced via immunoSEQ multiplex PCR; TCRdb's table is partial and in-frame only. The repertoire consists of about 26,000 clones, with around 70% occurring once and the leading ten covering about 10%. Relapses following autologous stem cell transplantation were seen in all patients, with brentuximab vedotin exposure varying. This sample comprised peripheral blood mononuclear cells (PBMCs), obtained before the second cycle of nivolumab. The receptors were sampled from a human donor with classical Hodgkin lymphoma.

The V gene is TRBV28, the J gene TRBJ2-4; D ambiguous. There are 12 residues in the CDR3. Germline V gene lookup returns CDR1 MDHEN and CDR2 SYDVKM. Deletions cut 10 bases from V and 0 bases from J, with 7 bases between. Here the CDR3 DNA reads TGTGCCACCGACACAGCCAAAAACATTCAGTACTTC. This sequence encodes CATDTAKNIQYF.

The chain couples TRBV10-3 to TRBJ2-3, with 10 bases aligning to TRBD2. There are 16 residues in the CDR3. The V and J ends lost 2 bases and 5 bases, in that order; junction bases with no gene match: 7. Germline CDR1 reads ENHRY; CDR2 reads SYGVKD. CDR3 region: CAISEGTSGEGDTQYF. The CDR3 region has the DNA TGTGCCATCAGTGAGGGTACTAGCGGGGAGGGAGATACGCAGTATTTT.

This clone appeared once. The CDR3 DNA reads TGTGCCAGCAGCCGGGGGTCTGGGGCCAACGTCCTGACTTTC. Encoded protein: CASSRGSGANVLTF. The V and J genes are TRBV6-4 and TRBJ2-6; TRBD2 is a possible D gene (6 bases). Germline CDR1 reads MRHNA; CDR2 reads SNTAGT. CDR3 length: 14 residues. The V end lost 6 bases, the J end lost 1 base, and 7 bases lay between the germline ends.

This chain uses TRBV25-1 with TRBJ1-2; D remains unclear. The CDR3 totals 12 residues. V dropped 10 bases and J dropped 4 bases, with 13 bases sitting between them. Germline lookup yields CDR1 MGHDK and CDR2 SYGVNS. CDR3 bases: TGTGCCACCTATAACCCTACCTATGGCTACACCTTC. Translation gives CATYNPTYGYTF.

Comments on this clone: This CDR3 is also generated by other DNA sequences in the sample. The genes are TRBV6-5 and TRBJ1-2, with a possible D match to TRBD1 (6 bases). The CDR3 consists of 12 residues. Deletions cut 6 bases from V and 3 bases from J, with 8 bases between. Germline-derived CDR1 and CDR2 are MNHEY and SVGAGI. In nucleotides, the CDR3 is TGTGCCAGCAGGGAGGGGGACTATGGCTACACCTTC. It is translated as CASREGDYGYTF.

The chain uses TRBV7-2 and TRBJ1-6, with D tentatively TRBD1 (5 bases). CDR3 length equals 15 residues. Germline V gene lookup returns CDR1 SGHTA and CDR2 FQGNSA. Trimming stripped 1 base from V and 10 bases from J, with 14 bases between. The CDR3 coding sequence is TGTGCCAGCAGCTTAGGGAGCAGGGTGAGCTCACCCCTCCACTTT. Protein product: CASSLGSRVSSPLHF.

The chain combines TRBV5-4 with TRBJ2-3; no firm D call. Germline V lookup: CDR1 SGHNT, CDR2 YYREEE (reference sequence). The CDR3 consists of 15 residues. V lost 0 bases, J lost 5 bases, and 13 bases lay in between. For the CDR3, the DNA is TGTGCCAGCAGCTTGGCGGCCTCCTCAGGAGATACGCAGTATTTT. As protein: CASSLAASSGDTQYF.

This clone has more than one count but fewer than ten. The rearrangement uses TRBV18 and TRBJ1-1; D remains unclear. V lost 3 bases and J lost 6, with 8 bases in between. CDR1 is KGHSH and CDR2 is LQKENI in the germline V gene. The CDR3 length is 12 residues. The CDR3, as DNA: TGTGCCAGCTCACCGGGGTTCTCTGAAGCTTTCTTT. The encoded protein is CASSPGFSEAFF.

This chain uses TRBV18 with TRBJ2-7; D not certain. V was pared by 3 bases and J by 0 bases, with 12 bases between. Germline V CDR1 and CDR2: KGHSH, LQKENI. The CDR3 spans 15 residues. The CDR3 sequence: CASSPPGHGSYEQYF. The CDR3 DNA sequence: TGTGCCAGCTCACCGCCCGGCCATGGCTCCTACGAGCAGTACTTC.

The chain joins TRBV27 to TRBJ2-3; 12 bases are a match to TRBD2. Germline lookup yields CDR1 MNHEY and CDR2 SMNVEV (reference sequence). The CDR3 extends over 15 amino acids. The V segment lost 5 bases and the J segment 5 bases; nucleotides outside the gene matches: 5. The CDR3 reads CASSILGLAGDTQYF. The CDR3, as DNA: TGTGCCAGCAGTATACTGGGACTAGCGGGAGATACGCAGTATTTT.

This clone came up a few times. The DNA of the CDR3 is TGTGCCAGCAGCTTAGGCGAATTTGAGACCCAGTACTTC. Translation gives CASSLGEFETQYF. The chain uses TRBV11-3 and TRBJ2-5; D is unclear. The CDR3 extends over 13 amino acids. The V end lost 1 base, the J end lost 5 bases, and 8 bases lay between the germline ends. The V gene's germline CDR1 is SGHNT and CDR2 YENEEA.

This clone was counted only a few times. This chain joins TRBV9 and TRBJ1-5; unclear D gene. Looked up from germline, CDR1 is SGDLS and CDR2 is YYNGEE. Trimming removed 1 base at V and 5 bases at J, with 7 bases between. CDR3 size: 13 residues. CDR3 residues: CASSVQRDQPQHF. DNA of the CDR3: TGTGCCAGCAGCGTACAAAGGGATCAGCCCCAGCATTTT.

J is TRBJ1-5 and V is TRBV6-6; 7 bases line up with TRBD1. Trimming removed 3 bases from V and 7 bases from J; junction bases left unmatched: 6. Germline V lookup: CDR1 MNHNY, CDR2 SVGAGI (reference sequence). The CDR3 consists of 14 residues. CDR3 nucleotide sequence: TGTGCCAGCAGTTATACAGGGGAAGAACAGCCCCAGCATTTT. Its protein is CASSYTGEEQPQHF.

The CDR3 is CASSLAGARRGYTF. CDR3 bases: TGTGCCAGCAGTTTGGCGGGGGCAAGGAGGGGCTACACCTTC. The chain combines TRBV28 with TRBJ1-2; possibly TRBD1 for D (6 bases). The CDR3 spans 14 residues. CDR1 is MDHEN, CDR2 SYDVKM, per germline. The germline V and J ends were trimmed by 3 bases and 8 bases, with 16 bases remaining between them.

This clone was picked up one time. This chain joins TRBV9 and TRBJ1-1, with a possible D match to TRBD1 (6 bases). The V end was cut by 3 bases, the J end by 2 bases, with 14 bases between. The length of the CDR3 is 15 residues. Germline CDR1 is SGDLS and CDR2 is YYNGEE. The CDR3, as DNA: TGTGCCAGCAGCGCCACGACAGGCCTCAACACTGAAGCTTTCTTT. The encoded protein is CASSATTGLNTEAFF.

J is TRBJ2-5 and V is TRBV28, with D perhaps matching TRBD2 (8 bases). Germline V gene lookup returns CDR1 MDHEN and CDR2 SYDVKM. Trimming shortened V by 5 bases and J by 1 base, and 14 bases separated the two germline ends. The CDR3 covers 15 residues. The CDR3 sequence is CASSRGGTVQETQYF. DNA of the CDR3: TGTGCCAGCAGTCGCGGGGGGACAGTCCAAGAGACCCAGTACTTC.

The chain is built from TRBV6-6 and TRBJ2-1, with D hard to call. Per germline, CDR1 MNHNY and CDR2 SVGAGI (reference sequence). There are 14 residues in the CDR3. With 0 bases removed from V and 4 bases from J, the gap between germline ends came to 7 bases. In DNA, the CDR3 is TGTGCCAGCAGTTACTCAAGGCTGTACAATGAGCAGTTCTTC. This translates into CASSYSRLYNEQFF.

This clone was observed a handful of times. This chain joins TRBV7-9 and TRBJ1-6; the match to TRBD1 covers 10 bases. The CDR3 is 16 residues long. From germline, CDR1 is SEHNR and CDR2 FQNEAQ (reference sequence). Trimming took 1 base from V and 9 from J; bases not matched to a gene: 6. The CDR3 nucleotides read TGTGCCAGCAGCTTAGACCCCGGGACAGGGGCTTCACCCCTCCACTTT. Translating gives CASSLDPGTGASPLHF.

The rearrangement uses TRBV19 and TRBJ1-4; D is uncertain. V lost 0 bases, J lost 0 bases, and 14 bases lay in between. In germline, CDR1 is LNHDA, CDR2 SQIVND (reference sequence). This CDR3 contains 18 residues. CDR3 residues: CASSIDLGDTSTNEKLFF. The CDR3 nucleotides read TGTGCCAGTAGTATAGATCTGGGAGACACTTCAACTAATGAAAAACTGTTTTTT. Full variable domain (rest looked up from reference TRBV19 and TRBJ1-4): DGGITQSPKYLFRKEGQNVTLSCEQNLNHDAMYWYRQDPGQGLRLIYYSQIVNDFQKGDIAEGYSVSREKKESFPLTVTSAQKNPTAFYLCASSIDLGDTSTNEKLFFGSGTQLSVL.

In this sample, this clone turned up a few times. This chain connects TRBV28 to TRBJ2-7, with D maybe TRBD2 (6 bases). Trimming took off 3 bases at V and 0 bases at J, with 18 bases between the two ends. This CDR3 is built from 17 residues. Germline V gene data show CDR1 as MDHEN and CDR2 as SYDVKM. CDR3 bases: TGTGCCAGCAGTTTTATACGCCTTGCGGGAAACTCCTACGAGCAGTACTTC. Encoded protein: CASSFIRLAGNSYEQYF.

J is TRBJ2-7 and V is TRBV7-9; 7 bases agree with TRBD2. After removal of 4 bases from V and 3 bases from J, the junction contained 6 bases not matched to a gene. This CDR3 has 14 residues. Germline CDR1 SEHNR, CDR2 FQNEAQ (reference sequence). CDR3 in DNA: TGTGCCAGCAGCTCGGGGGGAGGAAGCTACGAGCAGTACTTC. This translates into CASSSGGGSYEQYF.